The entry that follows covers one T cell receptor beta chain sequence. The clone's antigen remains unknown. The record has no base qualities; no much larger clone is one base away. The sample originates from a study of Ad26.COV2.S vaccination and SARS-CoV-2 variants (dated by TCRdb to the early 2020s). Broadly, across the study: Vaccine-arm donors came from COV1001, a multicentre, randomized, double-blind, placebo-controlled phase I-IIa trial of Ad26.COV2.S in healthy adults. Ad26.COV2.S was administered intramuscularly at a dose of 5x10^10 or 1x10^11 viral particles, either as one shot or as two shots given 56 days apart. Sequencing of the TCRbeta repertoire served to evaluate the specificity and breadth of SARS-CoV-2-reactive T cell receptors following Ad26.COV2.S vaccination. The TCR-sequenced set comprised about 32 samples: some 20 Ad26.COV2.S vaccine recipients, 5 placebo recipients and 8 SARS-CoV-2 convalescent individuals. Participants in the trial were split at random into five groups of five each, receiving low-dose or high-dose Ad26.COV2.S once or twice, or else placebo on both occasions. Throughout the experiments and outcome assessment, investigators stayed blinded to trial group allocation. What the research found in general, with its limitations: Higher spike-specific TCR breadth was observed in Ad26.COV2.S recipients than in placebo recipients (P = 0.0014). Comparing responses between vaccine doses or regimens was not something the study was powered to do. Substantial breadth of spike-specific CD8+ and CD4+ T cell responses was reported after vaccination. The authors noted that the TCR breadth and depth analyses may have underestimated total T cell responses. Vaccine and placebo recipients had similar non-spike TCR breadth, a finding consistent with the vaccine containing only spike.

The immunoSEQ Assay was used to sequence TCRbeta CDR3 regions. After extraction, genomic DNA underwent amplification by bias-controlled multiplex PCR, followed by high-throughput sequencing. The published analysis was carried out like this. To quantify the absolute abundance of every unique TCRbeta CDR3 region, sequences were collapsed and filtered. T cell fraction was estimated by normalization of TCRbeta template counts to usable DNA, with usable DNA being measured through amplification of reference genes present in all nucleated cells. Repertoire TCRs were annotated as SARS-CoV-2-specific by exact matching of V gene, CDR3 amino acid sequence and J gene to a known reactive TCR set. MIRA supplied the reference SARS-CoV-2 TCR set, which was filtered for enrichment in COVID-19-positive ImmuneCODE repertoires so that public or cross-reactive TCRs were removed. Using the MIRA antigens, annotated TCRs were further analysed by specific ORF or by position within an ORF. Depth was the summed frequency of annotated unique rearrangements, while breadth was defined as annotated unique rearrangements over total unique productive rearrangements. Two-sided Wilcoxon rank-sum tests were used to compare TCR breadth between groups. In TCRdb, the immuneACCESS table is reduced to in-frame sequences with V and J assigned. These tables do not hold every clone; where another copy was compared, an unresolved V gene accounts for under half, and the others remain unexplained. V, J and clone size derive from that table, while D and trimming were established from the DNA sequence. The sample contains about 280,000 clones, roughly 86% of them found a single time. Clones ranked in the top ten supply 2.5% to 3.5% of the sample.

The CDR3 starts with the cysteine, ends with the phenylalanine, and has 17 residues. The only DNA kept is the CDR3, 51 bases in frame from the first base. Trimmed from V: 3 bases; trimmed from J: 5 bases; junction bases lacking a gene match: 9. Reading the germline V gene (reference sequence) gives CDR1 SGHNT and CDR2 YYREEE. In light of the paper, this sample's treatment or condition label describes: over 15 received Ad26.COV2.S at low or high dose, single or two shots; several received placebo; per-sample allocation not given. For vaccine and placebo recipients, repertoires were sequenced using samples collected on day 63 after the first injection. In Cohort 1b, about 27 adults aged 18-55 years were enrolled at a single site in Boston, USA, between 29 July and 7 August 2020. Ad26.COV2.S was a replication-incompetent adenovirus type 26 vector that expressed a prefusion-stabilized SARS-CoV-2 spike protein derived from the original Wuhan strain.

The sequences come from peripheral blood, collected in a trial of Ad26.COV2.S vaccine versus placebo. In this chain, TRBV5-4 is recombined with TRBJ2-2, and 11 junctional nucleotides match TRBD1. This sequence was found in a person aged 18-60 years who received the Ad26.COV2.S COVID-19 vaccine or a placebo. This receptor has the CDR3 CASSSDRGRGLTGELFF. The DNA reads TGTGCCAGCAGCTCGGACAGGGGGCGGGGGCTTACCGGGGAGCTGTTTTTT.